The sequence of this T cell receptor beta chain was determined in a study of cytomegalovirus exposure and HLA in healthy donors. Study results and limitations: Reports showed the classifier diagnosing cytomegalovirus status with high specificity and sensitivity. Per a later analysis, HLA-associated TCR beta chains showed more clonal expansion than other, equally common TCR beta chains. Most CMV-associated TCR beta chains were later found to appear HLA-restricted.

The length of the CDR3 is 14 residues. Trimming cost V 0 bases and J 3 bases; bases outside gene matches: 2. CDR1 and CDR2 (germline): SGDLS, YYNGEE. All the people who gave samples were healthy bone marrow donors. It was with 60 Vbeta and 13 Jbeta primers that the PCR ran. TCRdb's copy holds only in-frame clones and misses some; the assay was immunoSEQ multiplex PCR. The sample data list 100,000 to 150,000 clones. With regard to this clone: Its antigen remains unknown.

Sequencing input: PBMCs. The chain has TRBV9 and TRBJ2-7, with 8 nucleotides matching TRBD1. The source of this sequence is a woman between 40 and 55 years old in good health and CMV-seropositive. The CDR3 nucleotides read TGTGCCAGCAGCGTAGCAGGGACAGGCTACGAGCAGTACTTC. Protein sequence: CASSVAGTGYEQYF.